This is a list of T cell receptor beta chains from one sample in a study of blood T cells in healthy people across ages. One entry per CDR3 protein, called by TCRdb with MiXCR from the 5' RACE reads. Counted here are 1.4 million to 1.5 million distinct CDR3 sequences, around 39% occurring once; the ten biggest clones make up under 8%. Sequenced sample: blood. These receptors originate from a woman under 30 in good health. The CDR3 runs from the conserved cysteine through the conserved F or W. Each record gives: V gene, clone size, CDR3 protein. Clone size is shown for a subset of rows, as once, few, many or a class of expanded clone.

V: TRBV30; size: -; CDR3: CAWSPQMNTEAFF
V: TRBV7-2; size: -; CDR3: CASSSPGLAGFNEQFF
V: TRBV20-1; size: -; CDR3: CATSGGDETQYF
V: TRBV6-1; size: -; CDR3: CASSTSGAHYEQYF
V: TRBV5-1; size: once; CDR3: CASSPSQGQGARNIQYF
V: TRBV11-2; size: few; CDR3: CASSQTFNEQFF
V: TRBV2; size: few; CDR3: CASSQRGPYEQYF
V: TRBV4-1; size: -; CDR3: CASSPQGASGETQYF
V: TRBV28; size: -; CDR3: CASSLFSGGAEQYF
V: TRBV6-1; size: -; CDR3: CASSDRGTGNEQFF
V: TRBV3-1; size: -; CDR3: CASSPLESGRWEQYF
V: TRBV20-1; size: -; CDR3: CSARDLLGPNEKLFF
V: TRBV5-1; size: -; CDR3: CASTDARDPYNEKLFF
V: TRBV7-3; size: -; CDR3: CASSLFGVMNTEAFF
V: TRBV20-1; size: once; CDR3: CSVGGRTYNEQYF
V: TRBV11-2; size: many; CDR3: CASSLAGGPVDEQFF
V: TRBV7-2; size: -; CDR3: CASSLKGINYEQYF
V: TRBV7-6; size: few; CDR3: CASRGGTSDPGGRQYF
V: TRBV9; size: few; CDR3: CASSVQTGPNEKLFF
V: TRBV3-1; size: -; CDR3: CASSRPGTSGGTSATQYF
V: TRBV3-1; size: -; CDR3: CASSHPGRSNYGYTF
V: TRBV12-3/TRBV12-4; size: -; CDR3: CASSFEISRLAGTYEQFF
V: TRBV5-1; size: -; CDR3: CASAEYRFNEKLFF
V: TRBV20-1; size: -; CDR3: CSARDSPYSPLHF